These T cell receptor beta chains were read from a single sample in a study of human T cells and chemical hapten exposure. TCRdb reprocessed the RACE reads with MiXCR, giving one entry per CDR3 protein. In the table there are about 380,000 distinct CDR3 sequences, approximately 4.4% of which are singletons. The sample in question was whole blood, obtained in connection with sensitization to the hapten diphenylcyclopropenone (DPC). These receptors were obtained from a woman between 45 and 60 years old with alopecia areata. Some clones in this sample may be carry-over from other donors' samples. Each CDR3 is given with its conserved first and last residue. The order of the fields is D gene, V gene, J gene, clone size, CDR3 protein, CDR3 DNA. The D gene is left open where the match is weak. Clone size appears in some rows only: once, few, many, or a class for an expanded clone.

d_call: .; v_call: TRBV12-3/TRBV12-4; j_call: TRBJ1-4; clone_size: few; cdr3_aa: CASRGTNWGEKLFF; cdr3_nt: TGTGCCAGCAGGGGGACAAATTGGGGTGAAAAACTGTTTTTT
d_call: .; v_call: TRBV5-6; j_call: TRBJ2-3; clone_size: many; cdr3_aa: CASSLARLTSTDTQYF; cdr3_nt: TGTGCCAGCAGCTTGGCGCGCCTTACTAGCACAGATACGCAGTATTTT
d_call: .; v_call: TRBV29-1; j_call: TRBJ1-2; clone_size: many; cdr3_aa: CSVGYSGDYGYTF; cdr3_nt: TGCAGCGTTGGTTATTCAGGGGATTATGGCTACACCTTC
d_call: TRBD2; v_call: TRBV28; j_call: TRBJ2-4; clone_size: many; cdr3_aa: CASTAAGGPGIQYF; cdr3_nt: TGTGCCAGCACCGCAGCGGGAGGGCCTGGCATTCAGTACTTC
d_call: TRBD2; v_call: TRBV27; j_call: TRBJ2-7; clone_size: few; cdr3_aa: CASSPRTSGRAHEQYF; cdr3_nt: TGTGCCAGCAGTCCCCGGACTAGCGGGAGGGCCCACGAGCAGTACTTC
d_call: .; v_call: TRBV21-1; j_call: TRBJ2-3; clone_size: .; cdr3_aa: CASSLKGRRADTQYF; cdr3_nt: TGTGCCAGCAGCTTAAAGGGCAGGAGAGCAGATACGCAGTATTTT
d_call: .; v_call: TRBV7-9; j_call: TRBJ1-5; clone_size: many; cdr3_aa: CASSLAGAQHF; cdr3_nt: TGTGCCAGCAGCTTAGCGGGAGCCCAGCATTTT
d_call: TRBD1; v_call: TRBV11-1; j_call: TRBJ1-2; clone_size: few; cdr3_aa: CASSSRDRPNYGYTF; cdr3_nt: TGTGCCAGCAGCTCGAGGGACAGACCTAACTATGGCTACACCTTC
d_call: .; v_call: TRBV12-3/TRBV12-4; j_call: TRBJ1-4; clone_size: many; cdr3_aa: CASSFGRGEKLFF; cdr3_nt: TGTGCCAGCAGTTTTGGCAGGGGCGAAAAACTGTTTTTT
d_call: .; v_call: TRBV7-9; j_call: TRBJ1-1; clone_size: .; cdr3_aa: CASSTGPFRNTEAFF; cdr3_nt: TGTGCCAGCAGCACGGGACCTTTCCGGAACACTGAAGCTTTCTTT
d_call: .; v_call: TRBV29-1; j_call: TRBJ1-2; clone_size: many; cdr3_aa: CSVAGSNGYTF; cdr3_nt: TGCAGCGTTGCAGGGAGCAATGGCTACACCTTC
d_call: .; v_call: TRBV2; j_call: TRBJ1-6; clone_size: many; cdr3_aa: CASSKGGWNSPLHF; cdr3_nt: TGTGCCAGCTCCAAGGGCGGGTGGAATTCACCCCTCCACTTT